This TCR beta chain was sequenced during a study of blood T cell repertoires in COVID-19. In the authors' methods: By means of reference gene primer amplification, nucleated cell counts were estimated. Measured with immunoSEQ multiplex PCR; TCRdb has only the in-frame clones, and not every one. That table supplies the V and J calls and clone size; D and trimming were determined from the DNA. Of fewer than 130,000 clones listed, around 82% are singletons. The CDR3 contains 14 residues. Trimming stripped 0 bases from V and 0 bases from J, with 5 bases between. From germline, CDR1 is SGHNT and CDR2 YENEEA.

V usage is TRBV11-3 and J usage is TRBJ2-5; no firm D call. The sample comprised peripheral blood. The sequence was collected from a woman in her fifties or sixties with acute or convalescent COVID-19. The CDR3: CASSLDPYQETQYF. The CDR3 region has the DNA TGTGCCAGCAGCTTAGATCCGTACCAAGAGACCCAGTACTTC.